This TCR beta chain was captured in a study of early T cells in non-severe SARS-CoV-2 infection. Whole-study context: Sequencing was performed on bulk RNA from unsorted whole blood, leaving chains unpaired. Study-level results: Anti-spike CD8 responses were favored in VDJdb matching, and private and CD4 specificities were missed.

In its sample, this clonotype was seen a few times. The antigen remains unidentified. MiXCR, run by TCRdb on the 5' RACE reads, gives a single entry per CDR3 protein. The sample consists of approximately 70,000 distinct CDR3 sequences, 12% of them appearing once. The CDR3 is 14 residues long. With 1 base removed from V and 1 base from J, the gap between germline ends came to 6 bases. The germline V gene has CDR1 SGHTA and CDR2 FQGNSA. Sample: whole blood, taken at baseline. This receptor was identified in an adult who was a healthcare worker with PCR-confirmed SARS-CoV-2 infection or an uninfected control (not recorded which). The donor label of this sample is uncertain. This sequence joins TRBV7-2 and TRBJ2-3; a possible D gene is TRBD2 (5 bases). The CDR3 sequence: CASSLGERTDTQYF. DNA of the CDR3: TGTGCCAGCAGCTTAGGGGAGCGCACAGATACGCAGTATTTT.